By frequency in the sample, the clone carrying this T cell receptor (beta chain) is hyperexpanded (1% or more). The antigen is undetermined. This entry comes from a study of read filtering for tumor transcriptome and immune sequencing. From around 0.4 ug of RNA, a library with molecular barcoded alpha/delta and beta/gamma adaptors was made. MiXCR, applied by TCRdb to the reads, yields one record per CDR3 protein. In the table there are approximately 560 distinct CDR3 sequences, roughly 80% of which are singletons. Study results and caveats: Compared with RNA-seq, IR-seq gave much higher clonotype depth and reliability.

Sequencing was performed on a population of CD138-negative cells sorted from bone marrow. The TCR was taken from a donor aged 40 or older with multiple myeloma. This table probably holds off-target reads from a library built for another chain.

The chain's CDR3 is CASRRSGRGDEQYF. The CDR3 DNA follows: TGTGCCAGCAGGAGGAGCGGGAGGGGAGACGAGCAGTACTTC. The chain uses TRBV12-3 or TRBV12-4 and TRBJ2-7; TRBD2 aligns across 10 bases. The CDR3 contains 14 residues. The trim removed 6 bases at V and 5 bases at J, leaving 7 bases unmatched.